The next 13 T cell receptor beta chains were all read from a single sample in a study of blood T cell repertoires in COVID-19. Profiling relied on immunoSEQ multiplex PCR, and the TCRdb table lists in-frame clones only, not all of them. This sample has roughly 200,000 clones, with about nine tenths found just once. The sample taken for sequencing was PBMCs or T cells enriched from blood (not recorded which). The receptors were gathered from a woman aged 25-40 years with acute COVID-19.

This sequence joins TRBV13 and TRBJ1-3; tentatively, D is TRBD1 (5 bases). Germline CDR1 PRHDT, CDR2 FYEKMQ (reference sequence). This CDR3 spans 14 amino acids. The V end was cut by 7 bases, the J end by 1 base, with 11 bases between. The CDR3 reads CASTSGLSGNTIYF. CDR3 DNA sequence: TGTGCCAGCACCTCAGGGTTATCTGGAAACACCATATATTTT.

The gene calls are TRBV10-3 and TRBJ1-2; 7 bases map to TRBD1. The V segment lost 4 bases and the J segment 7 bases; nucleotides outside the gene matches: 12. Germline CDR1 is ENHRY and CDR2 is SYGVKD. This CDR3 spans 15 amino acids. The CDR3 DNA reads as TGTGCCATCAGTGTTAATTTTGACAGGGAGACTGGCTACACCTTC. Translating it yields CAISVNFDRETGYTF.

This chain links TRBV4-3 with TRBJ2-7; TRBD2 agrees at 11 bases. The V gene's germline CDR1 is LGHNA and CDR2 YSLEER. V was clipped by 3 bases and J by 2 bases; unmatched bases: 9. The CDR3 is 17 residues long. DNA of the CDR3: TGCGCCAGCAGCCACCTAAACATAGCGGGGGGGCCCTACGAGCAGTACTTC. Translating gives CASSHLNIAGGPYEQYF.

This clone has just one count. The J gene is TRBJ2-7, the V gene TRBV7-2; the D gene is possibly TRBD2 (6 bases). The CDR3 consists of 15 residues. Trimming stripped 1 base from V and 2 bases from J, with 12 bases between. Germline V gene lookup returns CDR1 SGHTA and CDR2 FQGNSA. The CDR3 DNA reads as TGTGCCAGCAGCTTAGGGGCTAGCGCAGCCTACGAGCAGTACTTC. As protein: CASSLGASAAYEQYF.

The chain recombines TRBV3-1 (or the pseudogene TRBV3-2) with TRBJ2-2; D gene uncertain. Trimming removed 4 bases from V and 1 base from J, with 10 bases in between. Germline lookup yields CDR1 LGHDT and CDR2 YNNKEL (reference sequence). The CDR3 sequence is 15 residues long. The CDR3 DNA reads as TGTGCCAGCAGCCCTTATTCCCTGAACACCGGGGAGCTGTTTTTT. Its translation is CASSPYSLNTGELFF.

The genes are TRBV7-8 and TRBJ2-4; TRBD1 matches 7 bases. With V trimmed by 4 bases and J by 0 bases, 3 bases remained unmatched. Germline V lookup: CDR1 SGHVS, CDR2 FQNEAQ. The CDR3 is 15 amino acids. The CDR3 is CASSSAGGAKNIQYF. CDR3 bases: TGTGCCAGCAGCTCGGCAGGGGGAGCCAAAAACATTCAGTACTTC.

DNA of the CDR3: TGTGCCAGCAGTGAAGACAGGGGGTGGAATGAAAAACTGTTTTTT. Translation: CASSEDRGWNEKLFF. The gene calls are TRBV2 and TRBJ1-4; 8 positions agree with TRBD1. The germline gives CDR1 SNHLY, CDR2 FYNNEI. J lost 5 bases, V lost 1 base, and 3 bases had no gene match. CDR3 length equals 15 residues.

V and J are TRBV6-5 and TRBJ2-7; 9 nucleotides agree with TRBD2. There are 14 residues in the CDR3. Germline V gene lookup returns CDR1 MNHEY and CDR2 SVGAGI. The V and J ends lost 6 bases and 6 bases, in that order; junction bases with no gene match: 9. This CDR3 reads CASRPPAGGPEQYF. The CDR3 DNA reads TGTGCCAGCAGACCCCCAGCGGGGGGCCCCGAGCAGTACTTC.

The V gene is TRBV19, the J gene TRBJ2-1, with a weak D call TRBD2 (5 bases). The CDR3 has 12 amino acids. CDR1 LNHDA and CDR2 SQIVND come from the germline V gene (reference sequence). V lost 3 bases, J lost 10 bases, and 10 bases lay in between. DNA of the CDR3: TGTGCCAGTAGTATCACTAGATTCGAGCAGTTCTTC. Translating it yields CASSITRFEQFF.

This clone was observed once. V gene TRBV7-7 combines with J gene TRBJ1-4, with TRBD1 as a possible D gene (5 bases). Trimming shortened V by 1 base and J by 5 bases, and 5 bases separated the two germline ends. The CDR3 is 13 residues long. The V gene's germline CDR1 is SSHAT and CDR2 FNYEAQ (reference sequence). The CDR3 loop is CASSLDRNEKLFF. CDR3 in DNA: TGTGCCAGCAGCTTAGACAGGAATGAAAAACTGTTTTTT.

The V gene is TRBV10-3, the J gene TRBJ1-6; weak D call: TRBD1 (6 bases). Germline lookup yields CDR1 ENHRY and CDR2 SYGVKD. This CDR3 comprises 15 residues. V lost 4 bases and J lost 10, with 17 bases in between. The CDR3 coding sequence is TGTGCCATCAGTGGGCAGGGGCGTTCGTTATCACCCCTCCACTTT. This codes for CAISGQGRSLSPLHF.

The chain links TRBV12-2 to TRBJ2-7; the table calls TRBD1, which could not be checked here. TRBV12-2 is recorded as a pseudogene. The CDR3 contains 16 residues. The CDR3: CASRLPGQGLYYEQYF. The CDR3 coding sequence is TGTGCAAGTCGCTTACCGGGACAGGGGCTATACTACGAGCAGTACTTC.

V gene TRBV4-3 combines with J gene TRBJ1-2; 7 nucleotides match TRBD1. The ends lost 3 bases at V and 4 bases at J; junction bases unmatched: 5. This CDR3 has 14 amino acids. Germline values: CDR1 LGHNA, CDR2 YSLEER. The CDR3 region is CASSHGGTVYGYTF. The CDR3 DNA follows: TGCGCCAGCAGCCATGGAGGGACAGTCTATGGCTACACCTTC.